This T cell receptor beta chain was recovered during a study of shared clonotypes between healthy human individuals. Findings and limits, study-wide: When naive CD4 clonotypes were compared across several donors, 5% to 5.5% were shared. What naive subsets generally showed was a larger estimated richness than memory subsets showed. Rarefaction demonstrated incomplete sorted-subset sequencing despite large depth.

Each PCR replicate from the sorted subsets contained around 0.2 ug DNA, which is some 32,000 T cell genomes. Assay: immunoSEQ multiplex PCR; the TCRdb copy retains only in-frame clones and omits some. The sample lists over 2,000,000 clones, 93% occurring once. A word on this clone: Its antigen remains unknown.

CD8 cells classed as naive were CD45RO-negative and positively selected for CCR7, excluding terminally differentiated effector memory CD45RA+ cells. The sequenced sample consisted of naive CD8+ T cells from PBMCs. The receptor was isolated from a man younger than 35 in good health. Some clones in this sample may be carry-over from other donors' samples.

CDR3 region: CASTVDGPGSYEQYF. CDR3 DNA sequence: TGTGCCAGCACCGTAGATGGCCCCGGCTCCTACGAGCAGTACTTC. V is TRBV28 and J is TRBJ2-7, with D unclear. This CDR3 contains 15 residues. From germline, CDR1 is MDHEN and CDR2 SYDVKM. The V gene lost 7 bases and the J gene lost 0 bases, with 16 bases spanning the gap.